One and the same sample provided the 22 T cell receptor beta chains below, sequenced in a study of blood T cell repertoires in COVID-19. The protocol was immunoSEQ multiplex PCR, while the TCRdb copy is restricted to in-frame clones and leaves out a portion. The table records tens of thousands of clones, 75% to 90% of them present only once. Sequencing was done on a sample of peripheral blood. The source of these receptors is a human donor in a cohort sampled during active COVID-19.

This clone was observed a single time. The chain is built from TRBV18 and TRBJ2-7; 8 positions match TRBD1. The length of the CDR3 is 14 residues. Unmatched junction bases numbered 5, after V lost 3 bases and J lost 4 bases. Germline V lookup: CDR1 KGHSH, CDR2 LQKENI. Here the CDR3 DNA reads TGTGCCAGCTCACCCGGGACAGGTTCATACGAGCAGTACTTC. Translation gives CASSPGTGSYEQYF.

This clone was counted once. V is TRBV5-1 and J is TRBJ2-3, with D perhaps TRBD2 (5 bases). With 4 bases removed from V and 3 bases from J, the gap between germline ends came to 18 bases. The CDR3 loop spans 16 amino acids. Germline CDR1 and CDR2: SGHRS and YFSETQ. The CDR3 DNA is TGCGCCAGCAGCCCACACAGCGGCAGGTCAACAGATACGCAGTATTTT. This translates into CASSPHSGRSTDTQYF.

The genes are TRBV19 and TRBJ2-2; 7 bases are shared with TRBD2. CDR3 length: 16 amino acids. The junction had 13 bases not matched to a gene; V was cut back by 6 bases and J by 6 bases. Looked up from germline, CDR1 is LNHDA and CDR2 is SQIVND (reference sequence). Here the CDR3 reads CASSPWASGMAGELFF. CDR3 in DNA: TGTGCCAGTAGCCCGTGGGCCAGCGGGATGGCCGGGGAGCTGTTTTTT.

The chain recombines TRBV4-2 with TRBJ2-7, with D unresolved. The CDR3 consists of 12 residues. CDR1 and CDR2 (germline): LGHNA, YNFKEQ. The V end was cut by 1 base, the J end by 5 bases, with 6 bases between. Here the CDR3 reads CASSQGPDEQYF. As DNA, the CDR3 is TGTGCCAGCAGCCAAGGTCCAGACGAGCAGTACTTC.

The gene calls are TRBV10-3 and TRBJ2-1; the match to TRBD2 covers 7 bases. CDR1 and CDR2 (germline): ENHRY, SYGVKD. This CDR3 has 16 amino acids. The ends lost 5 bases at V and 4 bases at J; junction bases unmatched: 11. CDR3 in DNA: TGTGCCATCAGTCCAAGGGCGGCGGGAGAGTACAATGAGCAGTTCTTC. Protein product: CAISPRAAGEYNEQFF.

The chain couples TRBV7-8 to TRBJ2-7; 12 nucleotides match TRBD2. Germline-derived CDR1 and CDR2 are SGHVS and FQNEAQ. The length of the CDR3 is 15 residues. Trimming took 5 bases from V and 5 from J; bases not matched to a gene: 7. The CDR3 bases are TGTGCCAGCAGCCCCTCTAGGACTAGCGGGAACGAGCAGTACTTC. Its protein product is CASSPSRTSGNEQYF.

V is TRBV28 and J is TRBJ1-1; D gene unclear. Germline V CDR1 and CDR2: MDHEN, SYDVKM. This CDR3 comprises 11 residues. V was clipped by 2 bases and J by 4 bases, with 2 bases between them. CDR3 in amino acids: CASSLLTEAFF. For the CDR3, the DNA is TGTGCCAGCAGTTTACTCACTGAAGCTTTCTTT.

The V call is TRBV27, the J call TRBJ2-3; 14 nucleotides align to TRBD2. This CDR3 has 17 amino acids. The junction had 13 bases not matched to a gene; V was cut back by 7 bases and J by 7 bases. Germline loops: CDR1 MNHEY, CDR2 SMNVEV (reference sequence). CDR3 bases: TGTGCCAGCACCCAGACTAGCGGGAGGGGGAGTATCAATACGCAGTATTTT. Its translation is CASTQTSGRGSINTQYF.

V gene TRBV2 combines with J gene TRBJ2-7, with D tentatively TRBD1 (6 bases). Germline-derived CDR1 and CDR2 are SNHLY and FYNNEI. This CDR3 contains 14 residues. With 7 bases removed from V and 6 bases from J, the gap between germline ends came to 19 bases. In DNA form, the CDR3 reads TGTGCCAGCAATACAGGACAGAAAATCCCCGAGCAGTACTTC. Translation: CASNTGQKIPEQYF.

The CDR3 protein is CSVATSGGYEQYF. The CDR3 region has the DNA TGCAGCGTTGCTACTAGCGGGGGATACGAGCAGTACTTC. V and J are TRBV29-1 and TRBJ2-7; 11 nucleotides line up with TRBD2. The CDR3 contains 13 residues. Germline V lookup: CDR1 SQVTM, CDR2 ANQGSEA. With V trimmed by 4 bases and J by 4 bases, 3 bases remained unmatched.

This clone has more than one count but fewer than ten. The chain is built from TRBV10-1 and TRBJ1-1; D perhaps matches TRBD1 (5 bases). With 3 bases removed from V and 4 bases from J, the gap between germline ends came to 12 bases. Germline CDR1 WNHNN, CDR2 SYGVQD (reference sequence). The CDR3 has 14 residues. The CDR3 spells CASSDEGRLTEAFF. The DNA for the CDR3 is TGCGCCAGCAGTGATGAGGGGAGGCTCACTGAAGCTTTCTTT.

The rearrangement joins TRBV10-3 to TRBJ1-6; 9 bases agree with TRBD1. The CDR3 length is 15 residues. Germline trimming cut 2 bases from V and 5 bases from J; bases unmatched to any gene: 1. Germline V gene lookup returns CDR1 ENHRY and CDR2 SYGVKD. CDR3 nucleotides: TGTGCCATCAGTGAGGGGACAGGGAATAATTCACCCCTCCACTTT. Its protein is CAISEGTGNNSPLHF.

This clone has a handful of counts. The CDR3 nucleotides read TGTGCCAGCAGTTTCCCCGACAGACACTCTGGAAACACCATATATTTT. Translated: CASSFPDRHSGNTIYF. The chain is built from TRBV28 and TRBJ1-3, with D possibly matching TRBD1 (5 bases). With 3 bases removed from V and 0 bases from J, the gap between germline ends came to 12 bases. The CDR3 spans 16 residues. Germline V gene lookup returns CDR1 MDHEN and CDR2 SYDVKM.

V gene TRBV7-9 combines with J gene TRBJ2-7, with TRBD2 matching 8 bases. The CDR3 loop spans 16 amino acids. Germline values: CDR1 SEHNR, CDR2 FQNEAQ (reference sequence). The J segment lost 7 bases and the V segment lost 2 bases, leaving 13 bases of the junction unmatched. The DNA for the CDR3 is TGTGCCAGCAGCTTACCCACTAGCGGAGAGGCGTGGGAGCAGTACTTC. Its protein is CASSLPTSGEAWEQYF.

The CDR3 loop reads CASSYFPGGNSPLHF. As DNA, the CDR3 is TGTGCCAGCAGTTACTTTCCGGGTGGGAATTCACCCCTCCACTTT. V is TRBV6-5 and J is TRBJ1-6, with unresolved D. There are 15 residues in the CDR3. Germline V gives CDR1 MNHEY, CDR2 SVGAGI. V was shortened by 1 base and J by 7 bases, with 11 bases between the two germline ends.

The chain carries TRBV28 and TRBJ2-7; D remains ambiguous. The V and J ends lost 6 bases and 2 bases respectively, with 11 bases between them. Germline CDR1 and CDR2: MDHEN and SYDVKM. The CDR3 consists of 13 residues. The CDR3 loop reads CASSPPETYEQYF. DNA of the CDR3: TGTGCCAGCAGCCCCCCCGAGACCTACGAGCAGTACTTC.

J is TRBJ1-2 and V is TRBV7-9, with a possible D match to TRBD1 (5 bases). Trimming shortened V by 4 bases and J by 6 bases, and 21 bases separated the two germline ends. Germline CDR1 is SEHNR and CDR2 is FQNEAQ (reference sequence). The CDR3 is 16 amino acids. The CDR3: CASSYLPGGRDDGYTF. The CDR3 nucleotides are TGTGCCAGCAGCTACCTCCCGGGGGGGAGGGACGATGGCTACACCTTC.

CDR3 sequence: CASSLRHVQETQYF. The CDR3 nucleotides read TGTGCCAGCAGTTTGCGGCACGTACAAGAGACCCAGTACTTC. The chain carries TRBV28 and TRBJ2-5; D is uncertain. The V end lost 3 bases, the J end lost 2 bases, and 10 bases lay between the germline ends. Germline CDR1 is MDHEN and CDR2 is SYDVKM. The CDR3 covers 14 residues. Full variable domain (outside the CDR3, taken from reference TRBV28 and TRBJ2-5): DVKVTQSSRYLVKRTGEKVFLECVQDMDHENMFWYRQDPGLGLRLIYFSYDVKMKEKGDIPEGYSVSREKKERFSLILESASTNQTSMYLCASSLRHVQETQYFGPGTRLLVL.

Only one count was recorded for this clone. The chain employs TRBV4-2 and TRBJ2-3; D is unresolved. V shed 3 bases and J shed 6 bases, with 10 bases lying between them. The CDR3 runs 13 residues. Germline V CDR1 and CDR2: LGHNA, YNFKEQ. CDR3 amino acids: CASSQFLSDTQYF. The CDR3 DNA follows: TGTGCCAGCAGCCAGTTTTTGTCGGATACGCAGTATTTT.

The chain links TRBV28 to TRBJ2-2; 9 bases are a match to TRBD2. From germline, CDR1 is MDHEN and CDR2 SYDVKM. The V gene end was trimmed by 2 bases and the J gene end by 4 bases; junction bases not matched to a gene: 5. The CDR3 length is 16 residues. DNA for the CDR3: TGTGCCAGCAGTTTAGCGGGAGGGGATACCACCGGGGAGCTGTTTTTT. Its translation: CASSLAGGDTTGELFF.

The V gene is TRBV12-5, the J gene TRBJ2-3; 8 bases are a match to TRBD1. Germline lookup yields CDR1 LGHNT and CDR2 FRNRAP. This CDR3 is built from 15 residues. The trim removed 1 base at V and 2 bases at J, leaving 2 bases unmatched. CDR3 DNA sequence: TGTGCTAGTGGTTTGGGACAGGGGTTCACAGATACGCAGTATTTT. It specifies CASGLGQGFTDTQYF.

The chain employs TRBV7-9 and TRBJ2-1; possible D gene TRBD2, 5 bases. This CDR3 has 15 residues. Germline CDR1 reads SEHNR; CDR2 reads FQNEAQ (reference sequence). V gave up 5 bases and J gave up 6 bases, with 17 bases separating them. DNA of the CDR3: TGTGCCAGCAGCGAATGGGAGTTACAACTCAATGAGCAGTTCTTC. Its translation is CASSEWELQLNEQFF. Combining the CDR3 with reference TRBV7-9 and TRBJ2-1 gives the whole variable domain DTGVSQNPRHKITKRGQNVTFRCDPISEHNRLYWYRQTLGQGPEFLTYFQNEAQLEKSRLLSDRFSAERPKGSFSTLEIQRTEQGDSAMYLCASSEWELQLNEQFFGPGTRLTVL.